Shown below are 20 T cell receptor beta chains from a single sample sequenced in a study of cytotoxic CD8 clonotypes in ibrutinib-treated CLL. This table comes from immunoSEQ multiplex PCR, and its TCRdb copy is limited to in-frame clones, with some not included. The profile shows 50,000 or so clones, approximately 82% of them singletons. The material sequenced was PBMCs, taken after 24 months of ibrutinib treatment. The receptor set was obtained from a human donor with chronic lymphocytic leukemia.

V usage is TRBV5-1 and J usage is TRBJ2-7; 9 nucleotides match TRBD2. V lost 3 bases, J lost 0 bases, and 1 base stayed unmatched. This CDR3 comprises 14 residues. Germline V gene sequence: CDR1 SGHRS, CDR2 YFSETQ. CDR3 DNA: TGCGCCAGCAGCTCTAGCGGGACCTCCTACGAGCAGTACTTC. Translating it yields CASSSSGTSYEQYF.

This clone was seen once. The CDR3 DNA reads as TGTGCCAGCAGCGAAGTAGGTCGCAGAGAGACCCAGTACTTC. It codes for CASSEVGRRETQYF. The chain combines TRBV11-1 with TRBJ2-5; D gene uncertain. This CDR3 is built from 14 residues. Germline V gives CDR1 SGHAT, CDR2 FQDESV (reference sequence). V lost 5 bases, J lost 4 bases, and 14 bases lay in between.

The chain has TRBV7-7 and TRBJ2-5, with D unresolved. The CDR3 sequence is 13 residues long. Germline CDR1 SSHAT, CDR2 FNYEAQ (reference sequence). V dropped 5 bases and J dropped 3 bases, with 10 bases sitting between them. Here the CDR3 DNA reads TGTGCCAGCAGCCGCATCACGGAAGAGACCCAGTACTTC. Translation gives CASSRITEETQYF.

This chain uses TRBV30 with TRBJ2-7; D is ambiguous. The germline V gene has CDR1 GTSNPN and CDR2 SVGIG (reference sequence). Trimming shortened V by 2 bases and J by 9 bases, and 8 bases separated the two germline ends. CDR3 size: 10 residues. The CDR3 bases are TGTGCCTGGAGTTTACTTGCGCAGTACTTC. This translates into CAWSLLAQYF.

This sequence joins TRBV4-3 and TRBJ2-7; 7 nucleotides agree with TRBD1. Germline V gene sequence: CDR1 LGHNA, CDR2 YSLEER. The CDR3 consists of 13 residues. V lost 4 bases to trimming and J lost 4 bases; unmatched junction nucleotides: 4. The DNA of the CDR3 is TGCGCCAGCAGCCGGTCAGGGGGATACGAGCAGTACTTC. Protein product: CASSRSGGYEQYF.

This rearrangement joins TRBV13 to TRBJ2-7; the match to TRBD1 covers 10 bases. The CDR3 is 15 residues long. Germline V gives CDR1 PRHDT, CDR2 FYEKMQ (reference sequence). V trimming: 5 bases; J trimming: 4 bases; junction bases outside the gene matches: 8. The CDR3 DNA sequence: TGTGCCAGCAGCCCCCAGCGGGGACAGGGGTACGAGCAGTACTTC. It specifies CASSPQRGQGYEQYF.

The V gene is TRBV6-5, the J gene TRBJ2-3; D possibly uses TRBD1 or TRBD2 (5 bases each). Between the trimmed V and J ends, which lost 8 bases and 4 bases, there was a span of 16 bases. This CDR3 spans 14 amino acids. Germline V gives CDR1 MNHEY, CDR2 SVGAGI. For the CDR3, the DNA is TGTGCCAGCTCGGGGCTCCCTAGGTCAGATACGCAGTATTTT. As protein: CASSGLPRSDTQYF.

The gene calls are TRBV2 and TRBJ2-1; TRBD1 agrees at 7 bases. The CDR3 consists of 12 residues. V trimming: 8 bases; J trimming: 9 bases; junction bases outside the gene matches: 7. Germline values: CDR1 SNHLY, CDR2 FYNNEI. The CDR3 DNA reads as TGTGCCAGCCGACAGGGTGTAGGTGAGCAGTTCTTC. Its translation is CASRQGVGEQFF.

The chain links TRBV4-1 to TRBJ2-2, with a possible D match to TRBD1 (6 bases). V lost 5 bases, J lost 1 base, and 8 bases lay in between. Germline V CDR1 and CDR2: MGHRA, YSYEKL. The CDR3 covers 14 residues. For the CDR3, the DNA is TGCGCCAGCAGCGTGGACAGGAACACCGGGGAGCTGTTTTTT. Translation: CASSVDRNTGELFF.

The chain recombines TRBV11-2 with TRBJ2-1; D possibly corresponds to TRBD2 (6 bases). V shed 1 base and J shed 7 bases, with 11 bases lying between them. Germline lookup yields CDR1 SGHAT and CDR2 FQNNGV. The CDR3 is made up of 14 amino acids. CDR3 residues: CASSLAGEVNEQFF. In DNA, the CDR3 is TGTGCCAGCAGCTTAGCGGGAGAAGTGAATGAGCAGTTCTTC. The full variable domain, completed using reference TRBV11-2 and TRBJ2-1, is EAGVAQSPRYKIIEKRQSVAFWCNPISGHATLYWYQQILGQGPKLLIQFQNNGVVDDSQLPKDRFSAERLKGVDSTLKIQPAKLEDSAVYLCASSLAGEVNEQFFGPGTRLTVL.

This chain joins TRBV7-2 and TRBJ2-3; D unresolved. This CDR3 has 13 residues. The germline V gene encodes CDR1 SGHTA and CDR2 FQGNSA. Trimming removed 5 bases from V and 4 bases from J, with 10 bases in between. The CDR3 nucleotides read TGTGCCAGCAGCGCTTCGACGGCAGATACGCAGTATTTT. Encoded protein: CASSASTADTQYF. Looking up the rest from reference TRBV7-2 and TRBJ2-3 gives the full variable domain: GAGVSQSPSNKVTEKGKDVELRCDPISGHTALYWYRQSLGQGLEFLIYFQGNSAPDKSGLPSDRFSAERTGGSVSTLTIQRTQQEDSAVYLCASSASTADTQYFGPGTRLTVL.

This sequence joins TRBV4-3 and TRBJ1-1, with D perhaps TRBD1 (5 bases). The CDR3 runs 15 residues. Looked up from germline, CDR1 is LGHNA and CDR2 is YSLEER. Trimming pared 1 base from V and 3 bases from J, leaving 12 bases between. The CDR3 here is CASSQGRWGDTEAFF. DNA of the CDR3: TGCGCCAGCAGCCAAGGACGGTGGGGGGACACTGAAGCTTTCTTT.

The chain links TRBV4-3 to TRBJ2-1; TRBD1 matches at 7 bases. The CDR3 spans 19 residues. The germline V gene encodes CDR1 LGHNA and CDR2 YSLEER. Trimming removed 0 bases from V and 12 bases from J; junction bases left unmatched: 23. As DNA, the CDR3 is TGCGCCAGCAGCCAAGATTTTAGACAGGGCACTGGTGCCATGGCGGGGCAGTTCTTC. Translated: CASSQDFRQGTGAMAGQFF.

This chain uses TRBV7-9 with TRBJ2-2; D gene uncertain. The ends were cut back, 1 base at V and 5 bases at J, with 20 bases in the middle. This CDR3 region has 18 residues. The germline V gene has CDR1 SEHNR and CDR2 FQNEAQ (reference sequence). CDR3 protein: CASSLVQSRDSETGELFF. DNA for the CDR3: TGTGCCAGCAGCTTAGTGCAAAGCCGAGACTCAGAAACCGGGGAGCTGTTTTTT.

The chain employs TRBV11-3 and TRBJ2-1; 9 bases are a match to TRBD2. Germline CDR1 reads SGHNT; CDR2 reads YENEEA. The V and J ends lost 2 bases and 9 bases, in that order; junction bases with no gene match: 11. This CDR3 region has 16 residues. The CDR3 DNA is TGTGCCAGCAGCTTATTTTTTAGCGGGAGTAACTCTGAGCAGTTCTTC. Translated: CASSLFFSGSNSEQFF.

The V gene is TRBV7-2, the J gene TRBJ2-2, with D hard to call. Per the germline V gene, CDR1 is SGHTA and CDR2 is FQGNSA. Trimming took off 0 bases at V and 2 bases at J, with 10 bases between the two ends. CDR3 length: 16 amino acids. The CDR3 sequence: CASSLASVGNTGELFF. CDR3 in DNA: TGTGCCAGCAGCTTAGCGTCTGTCGGAAACACCGGGGAGCTGTTTTTT. The full variable domain, completed using reference TRBV7-2 and TRBJ2-2, is GAGVSQSPSNKVTEKGKDVELRCDPISGHTALYWYRQSLGQGLEFLIYFQGNSAPDKSGLPSDRFSAERTGGSVSTLTIQRTQQEDSAVYLCASSLASVGNTGELFFGEGSRLTVL.

J is TRBJ2-7 and V is TRBV7-8, with 12 bases lining up with TRBD2. The V gene's germline CDR1 is SGHVS and CDR2 FQNEAQ. This CDR3 contains 17 residues. V shed 5 bases, J shed 4 bases, and the junction held 12 bases outside the gene matches. The CDR3 DNA reads as TGTGCCAGCAGCCCTCCGGGCCGGACTAGCGGGAATTACGAGCAGTACTTC. Amino acid sequence: CASSPPGRTSGNYEQYF.

The chain recombines TRBV7-2 with TRBJ1-4; tentative D call: TRBD1 (6 bases). The CDR3 consists of 13 residues. The V gene's germline CDR1 is SGHTA and CDR2 FQGNSA. V was clipped by 5 bases and J by 5 bases, with 9 bases between them. CDR3 nucleotide sequence: TGTGCCAGCAGCCGGGACACAAATGAAAAACTGTTTTTT. It codes for CASSRDTNEKLFF.

CDR3 sequence: CASSSGTGRYEQYF. For the CDR3, the DNA is TGTGCCAGCAGCTCGGGGACAGGGAGATACGAGCAGTACTTC. The rearrangement joins TRBV6-5 to TRBJ2-5, with 9 positions matching TRBD1. The J call is uncertain, as TRBJ2-7 better fits the DNA end. Germline loops: CDR1 MNHEY, CDR2 SVGAGI. The CDR3 runs to 14 residues.

This rearrangement joins TRBV2 to TRBJ2-1, with 10 bases that match TRBD2. Germline CDR1 is SNHLY and CDR2 is FYNNEI. The CDR3 runs 14 residues. Trimming took 6 bases from V and 10 from J; bases not matched to a gene: 9. Here the CDR3 DNA reads TGTGCCAGCAGACGGACTAGCGGAGTGGGGGAGCAGTTCTTC. This sequence encodes CASRRTSGVGEQFF.